This T cell receptor beta chain was captured in a study of blood T cell repertoires in COVID-19. In the study overall: Samples came from the United States, Italy and Spain, spanning acute and convalescent COVID-19. PBMCs, B-cell-depleted T cells, or T cells were the source of the cDNA or gDNA that made up the material.

This clone showed up just a few times. Germline CDR1 reads SQVTM; CDR2 reads ANQGSEA. The V end was cut by 2 bases, the J end by 4 bases, with 3 bases between. The CDR3 is made up of 11 amino acids. In the original processing: It was from reference gene primer amplification that nucleated cell counts were estimated. Assay: immunoSEQ multiplex PCR; the TCRdb copy retains only in-frame clones and omits some. The DNA was the basis for D and trimming; V, J and clone size are from that table. The sample holds about 480,000 clones, 80% to 90% seen once. The chain employs TRBV29-1 and TRBJ1-3, with D unresolved. Sequenced sample: peripheral blood. The TCR was taken from a woman aged 30 to 39 with acute or convalescent COVID-19. CDR3 DNA sequence: TGCAGCGTTGAACAGGGAAACACCATATATTTT. Translating gives CSVEQGNTIYF.